One and the same sample provided the 8 T cell receptor beta chains below, sequenced in a study of breast tumors, draining lymph nodes, adjacent tissues. Breast cancer patients provided tissue from their axillary draining lymph nodes. TCRdb analysed the multiplex PCR reads with MiXCR anew, one entry per CDR3 protein. Among roughly 120,000 distinct CDR3 sequences listed, approximately 20% were seen once. The sequenced sample was axillary lymph node tissue. Receptors originate from a female donor with breast cancer. Some clones in this sample may be carry-over from other donors' samples.

The rearrangement joins TRBV18 to TRBJ1-5; 7 bases align to TRBD1. This CDR3 comprises 14 residues. V lost 8 bases and J lost 5; bases outside the gene matches: 9. In germline, CDR1 is KGHSH, CDR2 LQKENI. CDR3 protein: CASKGTAGDQPQHF. In nucleotides, the CDR3 is TGTGCCAGCAAAGGGACAGCCGGGGATCAGCCCCAGCATTTT.

This clonotype has at least ten counts. This chain uses TRBV2 with TRBJ2-5; 13 bases fit TRBD2. Unmatched junction bases numbered 5, after V lost 4 bases and J lost 9 bases. This CDR3 is built from 14 residues. CDR1 and CDR2 (germline): SNHLY, FYNNEI. The CDR3: CASSGTSGSGAQYF. DNA for the CDR3: TGTGCCAGCAGTGGGACTAGCGGGAGCGGCGCCCAGTACTTC.

There are many counts of this clonotype. This chain uses TRBV12-3 or TRBV12-4 with TRBJ2-1; 13 bases are a match to TRBD2. The CDR3 has 15 residues. The V and J ends lost 1 base and 10 bases, in that order; junction bases with no gene match: 4. The CDR3 DNA reads as TGTGCCAGCAGTTTAGGGGGACTAGCGGGACAAGAGCAGTTCTTC. Its protein is CASSLGGLAGQEQFF.

In its sample, this clonotype was seen a few times. This chain links TRBV28 with TRBJ1-5, with D unclear. The CDR3 extends over 17 amino acids. Germline V gene data show CDR1 as MDHEN and CDR2 as SYDVKM. With 5 bases removed from V and 4 bases from J, the gap between germline ends came to 21 bases. The CDR3 protein is CASSIGGIETGNQPQHF. In DNA form, the CDR3 reads TGTGCCAGCAGTATAGGAGGGATTGAGACGGGGAATCAGCCCCAGCATTTT.

The V call is TRBV19, the J call TRBJ2-3, with 7 bases aligning to TRBD2. The CDR3 consists of 16 residues. The V gene's germline CDR1 is LNHDA and CDR2 SQIVND (reference sequence). V lost 1 base and J lost 8; bases outside the gene matches: 12. This CDR3 is CASSIGFAGAAGTQYF. CDR3 sequence (DNA): TGTGCCAGTAGTATAGGCTTTGCGGGAGCGGCAGGTACGCAGTATTTT.

In this sample, this clonotype turned up many times. The chain recombines TRBV5-1 with TRBJ1-4; 8 nucleotides agree with TRBD1. CDR3 length equals 14 residues. The V gene's germline CDR1 is SGHRS and CDR2 YFSETQ. V gave up 2 bases and J gave up 8 bases; unmatched junction bases: 5. The CDR3 DNA is TGCGCCAGCAGCTTACAGGGGGAAATGGAAAAACTGTTTTTT. Translated, it gives CASSLQGEMEKLFF.

In this sample, this clonotype turned up many times. The genes are TRBV15 and TRBJ2-7; possible D gene TRBD2, 6 bases. Germline V lookup: CDR1 LNHNV, CDR2 YYDKDF (reference sequence). Deletions cut 5 bases from V and 4 bases from J, with 15 bases between. The length of the CDR3 is 14 residues. CDR3 residues: CATSVGRGTYEQYF. The CDR3 DNA reads as TGTGCCACCAGCGTAGGGCGGGGAACTTACGAGCAGTACTTC.

There are many counts of this clonotype. The J gene is TRBJ2-2, the V gene TRBV5-1; no firm D call. Trimming removed 4 bases at V and 0 bases at J, with 7 bases between. CDR1 is SGHRS and CDR2 is YFSETQ in the germline V gene. CDR3 length: 14 amino acids. For the CDR3, the DNA is TGCGCCAGCAGCGATGACGCGAACACCGGGGAGCTGTTTTTT. It specifies CASSDDANTGELFF.